A single T cell receptor beta chain is shown here with its context. This sample is part of a study of tumor-infiltrating lymphocytes in oesophageal squamous cell carcinoma. From the PCR reads, TCRdb called clonotypes with MiXCR, one entry per CDR3 protein. The sample includes 15,000 to 20,000 distinct CDR3 sequences, approximately 46% of them seen just once. Germline assignment: CDR1 LGHNT and CDR2 FRNRAP. Trimming shortened V by 0 bases and J by 3 bases, and 38 bases separated the two germline ends. This CDR3 is 24 amino acids long. The receptor's source is a male donor with esophageal squamous cell carcinoma. The chain couples TRBV12-5 to TRBJ1-2, with D unresolved. Sequenced: esophageal tumor tissue. DNA of the CDR3: TGTGCTAGTGGTTTGGTATTGCTTCCGGACTACTTTGTGCCCGCCGCGGCCAAGGACTATGGCTACACCTTC. Translated: CASGLVLLPDYFVPAAAKDYGYTF. The complete variable domain, with remaining parts taken from reference TRBV12-5 and TRBJ1-2, reads DARVTQTPRHKVTEMGQEVTMRCQPILGHNTVFWYRQTMMQGLELLAYFRNRAPLDDSGMPKDRFSAEMPDATLATLKIQPSEPRDSAVYFCASGLVLLPDYFVPAAAKDYGYTFGSGTRLTVV.